This T cell receptor (beta chain) was captured in a study of blood T cell repertoires in COVID-19. Authors' processing steps: Scientists estimated how many nucleated cells there were by amplifying reference gene primers. The repertoire was sequenced with immunoSEQ multiplex PCR; TCRdb's copy has only in-frame clones and lacks some. The V and J calls and clone size come from that table; D and trimming were worked out from the DNA. The repertoire holds over 55,000 clones, with around 87% as singletons. This clone occurred once. Trimming left V 4 bases short and J 2 bases short, with 14 bases between. The CDR3 totals 15 residues. Germline CDR1 and CDR2: MGHRA and YSYEKL.

The chain couples TRBV4-1 to TRBJ2-5; tentatively, D is TRBD2 (6 bases). Sequencing was done on a sample of peripheral blood. This receptor was obtained from a man aged 50 to 59 with active COVID-19. The CDR3 DNA reads TGCGCCAGCAGCCGTTTGGGCGGGGCACAAGAGACCCAGTACTTC. Amino acids: CASSRLGGAQETQYF.